The 27 T cell receptor beta chains listed next were all sequenced from one sample in a study of T cell repertoires in cytomegalovirus infection. TCRdb reprocessed the reads with MiXCR, giving one entry per CDR3 protein. The sample includes fewer than 900,000 distinct CDR3 sequences, 25% to 35% seen only once; the top ten take around 13%. Antigens for these TCRs are unknown. Sequences were derived from cultured CD8+ T cells from PBMCs, sampled from culture after CMV antigen stimulation. The receptors originated from a human donor in good health (CMV status not recorded). Some clones in this sample may be carry-over from other donors' samples.

This clonotype was recorded a few times. This chain joins TRBV11-2 and TRBJ2-3, with D perhaps matching TRBD2 (6 bases). CDR3 size: 16 residues. Germline loops: CDR1 SGHAT, CDR2 FQNNGV. V was shortened by 7 bases and J by 2 bases, with 19 bases between the two germline ends. The CDR3 DNA reads TGTGCCAGCATTCTACTAGGCGGGGCGCTCACAGATACGCAGTATTTT. The encoded protein is CASILLGGALTDTQYF.

This clonotype was counted many times. The chain has TRBV28 and TRBJ1-5, with D maybe TRBD1 (6 bases). Germline V gene sequence: CDR1 MDHEN, CDR2 SYDVKM. The CDR3 is 13 residues long. The ends were cut back, 7 bases at V and 9 bases at J, with 16 bases in the middle. The CDR3 protein is CASTPGGGPPQHF. The CDR3 DNA follows: TGTGCCAGCACCCCGGGCGGGGGGCCGCCCCAGCATTTT.

In nucleotides, the CDR3 is TGTGCCAGCAGTGAATTAGTAACAGGACCCTACGAGCAGTACGTC. The encoded protein is CASSELVTGPYEQYV. This sequence joins TRBV6-1 and TRBJ2-7, with D possibly matching TRBD1 (5 bases). The CDR3 spans 15 residues. Germline CDR1 reads MNHNS; CDR2 reads SASEGT. Trimming took 2 bases from V and 2 from J, leaving 13 bases between them.

This clonotype has more than one count but fewer than ten. The chain links TRBV11-3 to TRBJ2-3; D is unresolved. V lost 4 bases, J lost 6 bases, and 14 bases lay in between. Per the germline V gene, CDR1 is SGHNT and CDR2 is YENEEA. This CDR3 has 14 amino acids. The CDR3 spells CASSSHSRPDTQYF. The CDR3 coding sequence is TGTGCCAGCAGCTCCCACTCCAGGCCTGATACGCAGTATTTT.

The chain links TRBV4-1 to TRBJ2-6; D uncertain. V was trimmed by 2 bases and J by 7 bases, leaving 9 bases between them. The CDR3 contains 14 residues. Per the germline V gene, CDR1 is MGHRA and CDR2 is YSYEKL. The CDR3, as DNA: TGCGCCAGCAGCCAATACGATGGAGCCAACGTCCTGACTTTC. This sequence encodes CASSQYDGANVLTF.

V and J are TRBV5-4 and TRBJ2-7, with unresolved D. This CDR3 spans 13 amino acids. Germline lookup yields CDR1 SGHNT and CDR2 YYREEE (reference sequence). The germline V and J ends were trimmed by 2 bases and 6 bases, with 12 bases remaining between them. CDR3 region: CASSLPGSAEQYV. In nucleotides, the CDR3 is TGTGCCAGCAGCTTACCCGGGTCGGCCGAGCAGTACGTC.

This clonotype showed up just a few times. The V and J genes are TRBV12-3 or TRBV12-4 and TRBJ2-6; the D is unclear. Trimming took 3 bases from V and 0 from J, leaving 6 bases between them. The CDR3 spans 15 residues. The CDR3 loop reads CASSFSYSGANVLTF. DNA for the CDR3: TGTGCCAGCAGTTTTTCGTACTCTGGGGCCAACGTCCTGACTTTC.

In its sample, this clonotype was seen a few times. This rearrangement joins TRBV7-3 to TRBJ1-5; the match to TRBD1 covers 7 bases. The V and J ends lost 4 bases and 1 base, in that order; junction bases with no gene match: 7. This CDR3 spans 16 amino acids. In germline, CDR1 is SGHTA, CDR2 FQGTGA. The CDR3 reads CASSSTRGASNQPQHF. In DNA, the CDR3 is TGTGCCAGCAGCTCAACCAGGGGGGCGAGCAATCAGCCCCAGCATTTT.

The chain employs TRBV27 and TRBJ2-5, with TRBD2 matching 10 bases. From germline, CDR1 is MNHEY and CDR2 SMNVEV (reference sequence). The CDR3 spans 14 residues. J gave up 5 bases and V 3 bases, and 3 bases lay outside the gene matches. CDR3 protein: CASSFASGGETQYF. CDR3 coding DNA: TGTGCCAGCAGTTTTGCTAGCGGGGGTGAGACCCAGTACTTC.

This clonotype was recorded a few times. V is TRBV6-2 or TRBV6-3 and J is TRBJ2-7; D unclear. The CDR3 extends over 12 amino acids. Germline-derived CDR1 and CDR2 are MNHEY and SVGEGT. The germline V and J ends were trimmed by 4 bases and 7 bases, with 11 bases remaining between them. The CDR3 spells CASSSSSLEQYV. As DNA, the CDR3 is TGTGCCAGCAGTTCCTCTTCGTTGGAGCAGTACGTC.

The chain recombines TRBV11-2 with TRBJ1-1, with a tentative D call TRBD1 (5 bases). V was clipped by 5 bases and J by 4 bases, with 11 bases between them. CDR1 SGHAT and CDR2 FQNNGV come from the germline V gene. This CDR3 spans 13 amino acids. The CDR3 coding sequence is TGTGCCAGCAGCCCGTTCGGGGCCACTGAAGCTTTCTTT. Its protein product is CASSPFGATEAFF.

The rearrangement links TRBV2 to TRBJ1-1; no firm D call. This CDR3 spans 15 amino acids. Germline CDR1 reads SNHLY; CDR2 reads FYNNEI. The V end was cut by 10 bases, the J end by 1 base, with 19 bases between. The CDR3 reads CANERAGYRNTEAFF. The DNA for the CDR3 is TGTGCCAACGAGAGGGCAGGCTACCGGAACACTGAAGCTTTCTTT.

The CDR3 sequence is CASSSEAGTTNYGYTF. DNA of the CDR3: TGTGCCAGCAGCTCCGAGGCCGGGACAACAAACTATGGCTACACCTTC. The rearrangement uses TRBV7-4 and TRBJ1-2, with a tentative D call TRBD1 (6 bases). The V end lost 4 bases, the J end lost 2 bases, and 17 bases lay between the germline ends. Looked up from germline, CDR1 is SGHVT and CDR2 is SQSDAQ. The CDR3 sequence is 16 residues long. The full variable domain, with the rest looked up from reference TRBV7-4 and TRBJ1-2, is GAGVSQSPRYKVAKRGRDVALRCDSISGHVTLYWYRQTLGQGSEVLTYSQSDAQRDKSGRPSGRFSAERPERSVSTLKIQRTEQGDSAVYLCASSSEAGTTNYGYTFGSGTRLTVV.

This clonotype has a count of ten or more. The chain links TRBV20-1 to TRBJ1-4; D remains unclear. The CDR3 spans 15 residues. Germline V gives CDR1 DFQATT, CDR2 SNEGSKA (reference sequence). V lost 4 bases and J lost 7, with 19 bases in between. The CDR3: CSAIRRGVTGEKLFF. The CDR3 nucleotides read TGCAGTGCTATCAGGCGTGGGGTAACTGGTGAAAAACTGTTTTTT.

The chain combines TRBV19 with TRBJ2-7, with D uncertain. V shed 3 bases and J shed 0 bases, with 24 bases lying between them. Germline V gives CDR1 LNHDA, CDR2 SQIVND (reference sequence). The CDR3 totals 19 residues. This CDR3 reads CASSIIIDRSSPNSYEQYF. Written as DNA, the CDR3 is TGTGCCAGTAGTATTATTATAGATCGGTCGTCCCCCAACTCCTACGAGCAGTACTTC.

This clonotype has only a few counts. This chain links TRBV27 with TRBJ2-2, with 7 bases that match TRBD1. In germline, CDR1 is MNHEY, CDR2 SMNVEV (reference sequence). The CDR3 is 17 amino acids. J lost 4 bases, V lost 1 base, and 9 bases had no gene match. CDR3 nucleotide sequence: TGTGCCAGCAGTTTATTTTCCGGGACAGTTACCACCGGGGAGCTGTTTTTT. Protein sequence: CASSLFSGTVTTGELFF.

This clonotype was seen a handful of times. The chain joins TRBV19 to TRBJ1-6, with a tentative D call TRBD1 (5 bases). CDR3 size: 20 residues. Trimming removed 1 base at V and 3 bases at J, with 22 bases between. CDR1 is LNHDA and CDR2 is SQIVND in the germline V gene (reference sequence). For the CDR3, the DNA is TGTGCCAGTAGTATAGCCCACAGGCGATTCGACGGGGGCTATAATTCACCCCTCCACTTT. Translated, it gives CASSIAHRRFDGGYNSPLHF.

This clonotype turned up a few times. In nucleotides, the CDR3 is TGTGCCAGCAGCTTAGACGGAATCTCTGGAAACACCATATATTTT. Its protein is CASSLDGISGNTIYF. V is TRBV6-1 and J is TRBJ1-3; D call uncertain. The CDR3 runs 15 residues. Deletions cut 6 bases from V and 0 bases from J, with 12 bases between. Germline loops: CDR1 MNHNS, CDR2 SASEGT.

This chain connects TRBV3-1 to TRBJ2-7, with 7 nucleotides matching TRBD1. This CDR3 is built from 15 residues. Germline V gene sequence: CDR1 LGHDT, CDR2 YNNKEL (reference sequence). Trimming cost V 4 bases and J 2 bases; bases outside gene matches: 8. The CDR3, as DNA: TGTGCCAGCAGCCGCGTGGGACAGACTCCCTACGAGCAGTACTTC. This encodes CASSRVGQTPYEQYF.

This clonotype was seen only a few times. This sequence joins TRBV4-1 and TRBJ2-3, with 7 bases identical to TRBD2. V dropped 0 bases and J dropped 2; count of bases not matched to a gene: 8. The CDR3 totals 17 residues. Germline CDR1 and CDR2: MGHRA and YSYEKL. CDR3 sequence reads: CASSQDGPSGITDTQYF. CDR3 nucleotide sequence: TGCGCCAGCAGCCAAGATGGGCCTAGCGGAATCACAGATACGCAGTATTTT.

The V and J genes are TRBV27 and TRBJ1-1; D possibly corresponds to TRBD1 (6 bases). The V gene's germline CDR1 is MNHEY and CDR2 SMNVEV (reference sequence). V lost 5 bases and J lost 5, with 15 bases in between. The CDR3 loop spans 14 amino acids. CDR3 nucleotides: TGTGCCAGCAGTGGGGGCTCGATAGGGACTGAAGCTTTCTTT. Translated, it gives CASSGGSIGTEAFF.

V is TRBV4-1 and J is TRBJ2-7; D is possibly TRBD1 or TRBD2 (5 bases each). Germline V gene data show CDR1 as MGHRA and CDR2 as YSYEKL. Between the trimmed V and J ends, which lost 0 bases and 0 bases, there was a span of 9 bases. This CDR3 region has 15 residues. CDR3 region: CASSQEAGSSYEQYF. The CDR3 region has the DNA TGCGCCAGCAGCCAAGAAGCAGGGAGCTCCTACGAGCAGTACTTC.

The chain employs TRBV6-6 and TRBJ1-6, with a possible D match to TRBD1 (5 bases). CDR3 length: 18 residues. Germline CDR1 reads MNHNY; CDR2 reads SVGAGI (reference sequence). V was shortened by 7 bases and J by 8 bases, with 27 bases between the two germline ends. The CDR3 here is CASTDSGSGLRGDSPLHF. CDR3 nucleotide sequence: TGTGCCAGCACCGACAGCGGCTCGGGCTTACGAGGCGATTCACCCCTCCACTTT.

This clonotype was detected a few times. The chain links TRBV19 to TRBJ1-1; tentatively, D is TRBD1 (6 bases). The germline V gene has CDR1 LNHDA and CDR2 SQIVND (reference sequence). This CDR3 contains 13 residues. Deletions cut 7 bases from V and 5 bases from J, with 14 bases between. The CDR3 DNA reads as TGTGCCAGTACGCCGGACAGCCTTACTGAAGCTTTCTTT. It yields the protein CASTPDSLTEAFF.

This chain joins TRBV18 and TRBJ2-3; D perhaps matches TRBD2 (5 bases). The CDR3 runs 15 residues. Germline V gives CDR1 KGHSH, CDR2 LQKENI. The germline V and J ends were trimmed by 3 bases and 0 bases, with 10 bases remaining between them. CDR3 amino acids: CASSPDYPSTDTQYF. The CDR3 DNA reads as TGTGCCAGCTCACCCGACTACCCCAGCACAGATACGCAGTATTTT.

The sample holds a few counts of this clonotype. The chain couples TRBV12-3 or TRBV12-4 to TRBJ2-5, with TRBD2 identical over 9 bases. V lost 6 bases, J lost 5 bases, and 10 bases stayed unmatched. This CDR3 contains 15 residues. In nucleotides, the CDR3 is TGTGCCAGCAGCCATACTGCGGGGGGGCTTGAGACCCAGTACTTC. Protein product: CASSHTAGGLETQYF.

In its sample, this clonotype was seen many times. V gene TRBV7-2 combines with J gene TRBJ2-3; 10 positions agree with TRBD1. This CDR3 is 17 amino acids long. Germline assignment: CDR1 SGHTA and CDR2 FQGNSA. Trimming took 3 bases from V and 3 from J; bases not matched to a gene: 9. The CDR3 sequence is CASSFPPRTGGTDTQYF. The CDR3 nucleotides are TGTGCCAGCAGCTTTCCGCCCCGGACAGGGGGTACAGATACGCAGTATTTT.